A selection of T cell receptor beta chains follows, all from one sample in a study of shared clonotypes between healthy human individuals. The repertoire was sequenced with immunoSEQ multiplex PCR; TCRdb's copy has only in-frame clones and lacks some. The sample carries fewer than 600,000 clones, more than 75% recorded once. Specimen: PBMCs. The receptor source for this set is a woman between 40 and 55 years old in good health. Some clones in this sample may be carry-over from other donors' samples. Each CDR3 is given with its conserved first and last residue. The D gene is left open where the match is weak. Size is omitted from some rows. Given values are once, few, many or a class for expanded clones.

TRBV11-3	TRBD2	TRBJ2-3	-	TGTGCCAGCAGCCTCGGACTAGCGGGAGATACGCAGTATTTT	CASSLGLAGDTQYF
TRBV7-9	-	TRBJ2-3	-	TGTGCCAGCAGCATTCAGACAGGCACAGATACGCAGTATTTT	CASSIQTGTDTQYF
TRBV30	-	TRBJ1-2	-	TGTGCCTGGGGTATGGGACAACCCAGAGCTAACTATGGCTACACCTTC	CAWGMGQPRANYGYTF
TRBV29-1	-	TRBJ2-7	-	TGCAGCGTACTAGTAACCCCGTACGAGCGGTACTTC	CSVLVTPYERYF
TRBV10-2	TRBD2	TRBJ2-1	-	TGCGCCAGCACCGATATACGAAGCGGGAGCTCCTACAATGAGCAGTTCTTC	CASTDIRSGSSYNEQFF
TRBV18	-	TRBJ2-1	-	TGTGCCAGCTCACCAGTGGCGATCTCCTACAATGAGCAGTTCTTC	CASSPVAISYNEQFF
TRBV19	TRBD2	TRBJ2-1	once	TGTGCCAGTAGTGAAGGACTAGTCTATGAGCAGTTCTTC	CASSEGLVYEQFF
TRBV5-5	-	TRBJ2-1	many	TGTGCCACCCACTCGCGGGCTAGTCCAAGGAGAGGGGATGAGCAGTTCTTC	CATHSRASPRRGDEQFF
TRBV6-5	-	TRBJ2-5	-	TGTGCCAGCAGTTACTCGGGAGAGACCCAGTACTTC	CASSYSGETQYF
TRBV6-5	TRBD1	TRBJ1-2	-	TGTGCCAGCAGTTTCGGACAGGGGGGCGTCTATGGCTACACCTTC	CASSFGQGGVYGYTF
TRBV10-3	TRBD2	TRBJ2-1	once	TGTGCCATCAGTGAGTGGGTTAGCGGGAGGGCCAGGGAGCAGTTCTTC	CAISEWVSGRAREQFF
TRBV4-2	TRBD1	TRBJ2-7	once	TGTGCCAGCAGCCAACTGACAGGGGGTAGTACCTACGAGCAGTACTTC	CASSQLTGGSTYEQYF
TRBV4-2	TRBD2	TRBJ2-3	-	TGTGCCAGCAGCATAGGACTAGCGGGAGGACCTAGCACAGATACGCAGTATTTT	CASSIGLAGGPSTDTQYF
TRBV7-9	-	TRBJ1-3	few	TGTGCCAGCAGCTTATTGACCGGAAACACCATATATTTT	CASSLLTGNTIYF
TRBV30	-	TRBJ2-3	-	TGTGCCTGGAGTGCCCGGGGCGGGATCGGAACAGATACGCAGTATTTT	CAWSARGGIGTDTQYF
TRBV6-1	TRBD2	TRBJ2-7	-	TGTGCCAGCAGTCCCTCGGGACTAGTCTACGAGCAGTACTTC	CASSPSGLVYEQYF
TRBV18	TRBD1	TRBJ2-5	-	TGTGCCAGCTCACCACGCGGACAGGGGCGAGAGACCCAGTACTTC	CASSPRGQGRETQYF
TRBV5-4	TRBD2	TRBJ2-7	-	TGTGCCAGCAGCTCCGGGACTAGCTTTGGGGGAAACTACGAGCAGTACTTC	CASSSGTSFGGNYEQYF
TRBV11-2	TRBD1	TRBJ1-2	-	TGTGCCAGCAGCTACCAGACAGGGTCCTATGGCTACACCTTC	CASSYQTGSYGYTF
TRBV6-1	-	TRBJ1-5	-	TGTGCCAGCAGTGAACTAGGGCTAAATCAGCCCCAGCATTTT	CASSELGLNQPQHF
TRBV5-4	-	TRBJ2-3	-	TGTGCCAGCTCCACCAGAACAGATACGCAGTATTTT	CASSTRTDTQYF
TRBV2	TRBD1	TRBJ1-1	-	TGTGCCAGCGGAAACCGGGACAGGGACACTGAAGCTTTCTTT	CASGNRDRDTEAFF
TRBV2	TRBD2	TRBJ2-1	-	TGTGCCAGCAGTGGGCTAGCGGGCTTCTCCAATGAGCAGTTCTTC	CASSGLAGFSNEQFF
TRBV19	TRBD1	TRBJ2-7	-	TGTGCCAGTAGTATCATGGGACAGGGGTTCTACGAGCAGTACTTC	CASSIMGQGFYEQYF
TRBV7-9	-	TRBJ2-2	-	TGTGCCAGCAGCTGGGGACAAGCGAACACCGGGGAGCTGTTTTTT	CASSWGQANTGELFF
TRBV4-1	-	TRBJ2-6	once	TGCGCCAGCAGCCAAACTGACACCGCCCTCCTGTCTGGGGCCAACGTCCTGACTTTC	CASSQTDTALLSGANVLTF
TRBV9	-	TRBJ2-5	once	TGTGCCAGCAGCGTAGGGATCAGCGGCTACTTTCAAGAGACCCAGTACTTC	CASSVGISGYFQETQYF
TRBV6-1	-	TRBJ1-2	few	TGTGCCAGCAGAGGAGTGAACTATGGCTACACCTTC	CASRGVNYGYTF
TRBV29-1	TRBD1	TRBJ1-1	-	TGCAGCGTTGATGAGAGGGAGGACAGGGGGCTTACTGAAGCTTTCTTT	CSVDEREDRGLTEAFF
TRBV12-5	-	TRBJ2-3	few	TGTGCTAGTGGTTTTGGGGTCACAGGCACAGATACGCAGTATTTT	CASGFGVTGTDTQYF
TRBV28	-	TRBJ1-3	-	TGTGCCAGCAGTTGGGAAGAGGCGGGAAACACCATATATTTT	CASSWEEAGNTIYF
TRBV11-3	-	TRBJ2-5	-	TGTGCCAGCAGCCCCAACGGCGCAGGGCAAGAGACCCAGTACTTC	CASSPNGAGQETQYF